This TCR beta chain came from a study of PD-L1 blockade in urothelial cancer. Overall study: Anywhere from 0 to 3 prior chemotherapy regimens had been received by patients. Blood samples contained a median about 150,000 T cells.

Each patient supplied 1 to 8 pretreatment and on-treatment samples. What went into each PCR as a spike was synthetic TCR analog templates. The assay was immunoSEQ multiplex PCR, and TCRdb's table has in-frame clones only and misses some. There are about 80,000 clones in the sample; around 90% occur only once, and around 5% lies in the top ten. This clone was observed a few times. Sequenced here: PBMCs, sampled around atezolizumab (anti-PD-L1) treatment. The sequence derives from a woman between 65 and 79 years old with urothelial cancer.

As DNA, the CDR3 is TGTGCCAGCAGGGCCCCAGGATCAAGGGGCTATGGCTACACCTTC. Amino acids: CASRAPGSRGYGYTF. The chain recombines TRBV2 with TRBJ1-2, with a weak D call TRBD1 (5 bases). Germline V lookup: CDR1 SNHLY, CDR2 FYNNEI. The CDR3 is 15 residues long. The V gene lost 6 bases and the J gene lost 4 bases, with 18 bases spanning the gap.